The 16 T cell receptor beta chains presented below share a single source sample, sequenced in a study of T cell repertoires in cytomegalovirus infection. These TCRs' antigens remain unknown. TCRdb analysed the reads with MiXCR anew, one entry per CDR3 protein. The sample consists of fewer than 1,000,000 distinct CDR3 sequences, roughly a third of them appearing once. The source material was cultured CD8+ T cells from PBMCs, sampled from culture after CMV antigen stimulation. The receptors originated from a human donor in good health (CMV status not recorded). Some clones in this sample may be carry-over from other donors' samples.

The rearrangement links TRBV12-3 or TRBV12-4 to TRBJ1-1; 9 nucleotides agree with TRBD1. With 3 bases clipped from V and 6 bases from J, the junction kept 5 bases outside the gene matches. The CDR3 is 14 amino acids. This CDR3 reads CASSFDRGYSEAFF. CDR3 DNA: TGTGCCAGCAGTTTTGACAGGGGGTACTCTGAAGCTTTCTTT.

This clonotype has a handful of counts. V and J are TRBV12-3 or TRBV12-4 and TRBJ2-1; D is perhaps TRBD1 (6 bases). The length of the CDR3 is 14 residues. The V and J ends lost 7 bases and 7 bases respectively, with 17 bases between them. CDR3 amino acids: CASKSGGLGNEQFF. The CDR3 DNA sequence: TGTGCCAGCAAGAGTGGGGGCCTCGGAAATGAGCAGTTCTTC.

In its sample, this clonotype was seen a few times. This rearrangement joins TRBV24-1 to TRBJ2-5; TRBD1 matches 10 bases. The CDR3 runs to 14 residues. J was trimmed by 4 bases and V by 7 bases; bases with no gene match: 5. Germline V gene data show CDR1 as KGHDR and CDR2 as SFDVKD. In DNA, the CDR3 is TGTGCCACCAGCGGGGACAGGGGAATAGAGACCCAGTACTTC. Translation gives CATSGDRGIETQYF.

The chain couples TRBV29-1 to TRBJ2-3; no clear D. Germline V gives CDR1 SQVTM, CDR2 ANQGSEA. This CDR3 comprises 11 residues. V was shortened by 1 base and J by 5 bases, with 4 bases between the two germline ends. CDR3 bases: TGCAGCGTTGAAGGCGAAGATACGCAGTATTTT. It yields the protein CSVEGEDTQYF.

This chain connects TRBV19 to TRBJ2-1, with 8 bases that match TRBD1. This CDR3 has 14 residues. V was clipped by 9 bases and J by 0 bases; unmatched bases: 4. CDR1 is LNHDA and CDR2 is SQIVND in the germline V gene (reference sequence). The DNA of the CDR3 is TGTGCCAGCCACAGGGGGAGCTCCTACAATGAGCAGTTCTTC. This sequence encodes CASHRGSSYNEQFF.

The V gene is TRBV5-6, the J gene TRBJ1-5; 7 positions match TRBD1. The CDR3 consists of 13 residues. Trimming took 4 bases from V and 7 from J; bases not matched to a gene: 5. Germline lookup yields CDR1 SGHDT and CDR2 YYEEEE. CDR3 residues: CASSAGTAQPQHF. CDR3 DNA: TGTGCCAGCAGCGCTGGGACAGCCCAGCCCCAGCATTTT.

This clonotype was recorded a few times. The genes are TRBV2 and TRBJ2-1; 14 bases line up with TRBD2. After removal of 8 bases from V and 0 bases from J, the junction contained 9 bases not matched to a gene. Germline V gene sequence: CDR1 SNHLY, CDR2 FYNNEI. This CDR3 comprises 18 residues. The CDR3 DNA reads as TGTGCCAGCCCACCGGGACTAGCGGGGGACAGCTCCTACAATGAGCAGTTCTTC. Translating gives CASPPGLAGDSSYNEQFF.

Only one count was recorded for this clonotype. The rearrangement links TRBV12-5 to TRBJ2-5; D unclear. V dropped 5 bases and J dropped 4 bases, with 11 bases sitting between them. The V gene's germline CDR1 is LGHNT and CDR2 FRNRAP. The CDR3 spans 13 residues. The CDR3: CASGPGHRETQYF. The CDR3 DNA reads TGTGCTAGTGGTCCTGGGCACCGAGAGACCCAGTACTTC.

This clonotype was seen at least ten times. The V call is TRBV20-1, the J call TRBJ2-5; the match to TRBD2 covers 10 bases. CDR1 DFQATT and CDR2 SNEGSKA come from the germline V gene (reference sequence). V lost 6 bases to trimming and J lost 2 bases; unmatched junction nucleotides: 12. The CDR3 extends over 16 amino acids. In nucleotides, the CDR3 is TGCAGTGCCCATCGACCTAGCGGGGGATTACAAGAGACCCAGTACTTC. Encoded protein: CSAHRPSGGLQETQYF.

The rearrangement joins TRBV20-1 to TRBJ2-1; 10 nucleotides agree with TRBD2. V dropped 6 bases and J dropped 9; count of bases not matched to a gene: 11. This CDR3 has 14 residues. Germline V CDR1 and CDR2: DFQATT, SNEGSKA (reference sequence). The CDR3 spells CSAPRTSGSGEQFF. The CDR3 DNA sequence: TGCAGTGCCCCCCGGACTAGCGGCTCTGGTGAGCAGTTCTTC.

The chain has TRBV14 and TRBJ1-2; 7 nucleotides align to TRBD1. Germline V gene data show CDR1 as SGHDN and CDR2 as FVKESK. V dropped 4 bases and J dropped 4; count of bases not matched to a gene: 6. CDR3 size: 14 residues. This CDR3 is CASSLPGQTYGYTF. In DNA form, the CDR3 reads TGTGCCAGCAGCCTACCGGGACAGACCTATGGCTACACCTTC.

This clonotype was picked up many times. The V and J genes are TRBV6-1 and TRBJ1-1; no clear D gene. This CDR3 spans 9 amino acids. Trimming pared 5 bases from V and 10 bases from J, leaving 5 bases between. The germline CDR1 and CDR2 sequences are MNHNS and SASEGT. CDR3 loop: CASSLGAFF. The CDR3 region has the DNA TGTGCCAGCAGTCTTGGAGCTTTCTTT.

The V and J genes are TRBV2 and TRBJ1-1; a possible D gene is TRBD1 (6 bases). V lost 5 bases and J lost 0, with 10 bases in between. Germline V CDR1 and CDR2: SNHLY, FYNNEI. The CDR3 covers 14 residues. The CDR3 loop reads CASSTDSMNTEAFF. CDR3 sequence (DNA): TGTGCCAGCAGTACGGACAGCATGAACACTGAAGCTTTCTTT. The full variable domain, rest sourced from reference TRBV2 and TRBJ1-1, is EPEVTQTPSHQVTQMGQEVILRCVPISNHLYFYWYRQILGQKVEFLVSFYNNEISEKSEIFDDQFSVERPDGSNFTLKIRSTKLEDSAMYFCASSTDSMNTEAFFGQGTRLTVV.

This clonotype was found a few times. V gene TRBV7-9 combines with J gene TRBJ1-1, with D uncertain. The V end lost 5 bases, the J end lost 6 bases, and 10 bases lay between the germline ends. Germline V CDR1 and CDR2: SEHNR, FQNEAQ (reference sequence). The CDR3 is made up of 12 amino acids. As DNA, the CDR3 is TGTGCCAGCAGCCCCGGGTGGTCTGAAGCTTTCTTT. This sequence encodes CASSPGWSEAFF.

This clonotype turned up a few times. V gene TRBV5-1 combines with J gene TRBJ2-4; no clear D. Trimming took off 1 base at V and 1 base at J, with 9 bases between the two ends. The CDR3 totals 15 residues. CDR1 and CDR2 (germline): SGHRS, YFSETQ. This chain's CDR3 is CASSLTTAAKNIQYF. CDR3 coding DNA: TGCGCCAGCAGCTTGACTACAGCCGCCAAAAACATTCAGTACTTC.

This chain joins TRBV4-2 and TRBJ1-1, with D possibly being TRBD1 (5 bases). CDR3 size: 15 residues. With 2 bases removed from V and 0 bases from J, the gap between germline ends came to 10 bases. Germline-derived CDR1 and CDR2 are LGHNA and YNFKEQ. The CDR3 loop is CASSQKEGMNTEAFF. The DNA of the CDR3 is TGTGCCAGCAGCCAAAAAGAGGGGATGAACACTGAAGCTTTCTTT.